This T cell receptor beta chain was sequenced in a study of blood T cells in healthy people across ages. Study-wide results and caveats: Long-lived donors carried more naive CD4+ cells and greater diversity than aged donors. Unsorted PBMCs prevented conclusive naive versus antigen-experienced comparison.

The CDR3 extends over 13 amino acids. Germline values: CDR1 SGHRS, CDR2 YFSETQ. Trimming pared 1 base from V and 4 bases from J, leaving 8 bases between. Donors ranged from about 6 to 95 years old and were healthy Caucasians in Russia. The second PCR ran roughly 7 to 11 cycles with a sample-barcoded 5' primer and J-beta primers. TCRdb re-called the 5' RACE reads through MiXCR, storing one row per CDR3 protein. This repertoire shows approximately 780,000 distinct CDR3 sequences, roughly 26% found once; its top ten account for 2.5% to 3.5%. Comments on this clonotype: Its specificity is unknown.

This same sample was also taken into another study, of T cells of mothers and their children. That source notes: Second-round PCR products received sample barcodes and 2-4 random nucleotides from the M1S primer.

The gene calls are TRBV5-1 and TRBJ1-2, with D unclear. The sample consisted of blood. The TCR sequence derives from a boy aged 5 to 17 in good health. The CDR3 spells CASSLRAAYGYTF. The CDR3 DNA follows: TGCGCCAGCAGCTTGCGGGCAGCCTATGGCTACACCTTC.